Below are 24 T cell receptor beta chains sequenced from a single sample in a study of blood T cells in healthy people across ages. Primers used in a second PCR of about 7 to 11 cycles were a sample-barcoded 5' primer and a J-beta primer mix. MiXCR, applied by TCRdb to the 5' RACE reads, yields one record per CDR3 protein. The data show 1.5 million to 2 million distinct CDR3 sequences, roughly a third seen once. Sequenced material: blood. The origin of the receptors is a woman in her twenties or thirties in good health.

Turning to this clonotype: An end of the junction does not agree with germline; a read error may underlie this. The rearrangement joins TRBV6-6 to TRBJ2-3, with 8 nucleotides matching TRBD1. The CDR3 has 13 residues. CDR1 is MNHNY, CDR2 SVGAGI, per germline (reference sequence). This CDR3 is CASSYSGTGTQYF. The CDR3 DNA sequence: TGTGCCAGCAGTTACTCAGGGACAGGTACGCAGTATTTT.

The table lists this clonotype with a few counts. The V and J genes are TRBV4-1 and TRBJ1-1; a weak D match, TRBD1 (5 bases). The germline V gene encodes CDR1 MGHRA and CDR2 YSYEKL. V lost 2 bases and J lost 4, with 14 bases in between. The CDR3 loop spans 15 amino acids. The chain's CDR3 is CASSQLRGLGTEAFF. The CDR3 region has the DNA TGCGCCAGCAGCCAACTTAGGGGCTTGGGCACTGAAGCTTTCTTT.

This sequence joins TRBV13 and TRBJ2-3; unclear D gene. Trimming took 4 bases from V and 6 from J, leaving 11 bases between them. CDR1 is PRHDT, CDR2 FYEKMQ, per germline (reference sequence). This CDR3 region has 13 residues. CDR3 loop: CASSSYTADTQYF. As DNA, the CDR3 is TGTGCCAGCAGCTCGTATACGGCGGATACGCAGTATTTT.

This clonotype was counted many times. The rearrangement links TRBV7-2 to TRBJ1-2, with 10 bases aligning to TRBD1. Per germline, CDR1 SGHTA and CDR2 FQGNSA. The CDR3 has 16 amino acids. V lost 0 bases, J lost 5 bases, and 6 bases stayed unmatched. The CDR3 bases are TGTGCCAGCAGCTTAGCCCCCCTGGGACAGGGGTATGGCTACACCTTC. Protein sequence: CASSLAPLGQGYGYTF. The variable domain in full, completed from reference TRBV7-2 and TRBJ1-2, reads GAGVSQSPSNKVTEKGKDVELRCDPISGHTALYWYRQSLGQGLEFLIYFQGNSAPDKSGLPSDRFSAERTGGSVSTLTIQRTQQEDSAVYLCASSLAPLGQGYGYTFGSGTRLTVV.

The chain couples TRBV20-1 to TRBJ2-3; 10 positions match TRBD2. The germline V gene encodes CDR1 DFQATT and CDR2 SNEGSKA (reference sequence). This CDR3 contains 14 residues. V was clipped by 6 bases and J by 2 bases; unmatched bases: 5. CDR3 DNA sequence: TGCAGTGCGGCAGCGGGAGGGTTCACAGATACGCAGTATTTT. Encoded protein: CSAAAGGFTDTQYF.

CDR3 coding DNA: TGCGCCAGCAGCCAAGTTGGGCTAGCGGGAGGGCCTGAAAATGAGCAGTACTTC. Protein sequence: CASSQVGLAGGPENEQYF. The chain links TRBV4-1 to TRBJ2-5; TRBD2 agrees at 12 bases. The V gene's germline CDR1 is MGHRA and CDR2 YSYEKL. This CDR3 spans 18 amino acids. The junction had 17 bases not matched to a gene; V was cut back by 1 base and J by 11 bases.

This chain uses TRBV20-1 with TRBJ2-3; D not certain. Germline V CDR1 and CDR2: DFQATT, SNEGSKA (reference sequence). The CDR3 runs to 16 residues. Between the trimmed V and J ends, which lost 6 bases and 0 bases, there was a span of 19 bases. CDR3 sequence: CSAKIHRTTSTDTQYF. CDR3 DNA: TGCAGTGCCAAAATCCACCGGACCACCAGCACAGATACGCAGTATTTT.

The chain carries TRBV20-1 and TRBJ1-1, with 10 nucleotides matching TRBD1. Per germline, CDR1 DFQATT and CDR2 SNEGSKA (reference sequence). The CDR3 is made up of 14 amino acids. Unmatched junction bases numbered 8, after V lost 5 bases and J lost 5 bases. For the CDR3, the DNA is TGCAGTGCTCCTACCGGGACAGGGGCTACTGAAGCTTTCTTT. Translated: CSAPTGTGATEAFF.

This rearrangement joins TRBV12-3 or TRBV12-4 to TRBJ1-1; D ambiguous. V was pared by 3 bases and J by 1 base, with 12 bases between. This CDR3 contains 15 residues. CDR3 nucleotides: TGTGCCAGCAGTTTGACGGGTACTAAGAACACTGAAGCTTTCTTT. This gives the protein CASSLTGTKNTEAFF.

J is TRBJ2-3 and V is TRBV3-1; D is perhaps TRBD2 (6 bases). Germline loops: CDR1 LGHDT, CDR2 YNNKEL (reference sequence). The CDR3 spans 15 residues. The germline V and J ends were trimmed by 4 bases and 4 bases, with 15 bases remaining between them. The CDR3: CASSRDFIEADTQYF. CDR3 nucleotide sequence: TGTGCCAGCAGCCGGGACTTTATAGAAGCAGATACGCAGTATTTT.

This clonotype was detected a few times. V and J are TRBV20-1 and TRBJ1-5; D is perhaps TRBD1 (6 bases). This CDR3 is 16 amino acids long. The ends were cut back, 3 bases at V and 4 bases at J, with 19 bases in the middle. The germline V gene has CDR1 DFQATT and CDR2 SNEGSKA (reference sequence). CDR3 sequence: CSASYLPGGRNQPQHF. CDR3 sequence (DNA): TGCAGTGCTAGTTACTTACCCGGGGGGCGGAATCAGCCCCAGCATTTT.

The chain links TRBV6-2 or TRBV6-3 to TRBJ2-1; D unresolved. There are 16 residues in the CDR3. V lost 5 bases and J lost 7, with 21 bases in between. Germline V lookup: CDR1 MNHEY, CDR2 SVGEGT. The CDR3 spells CASSTPWTTRPNEQFF. The CDR3 DNA reads as TGTGCCAGCAGTACCCCGTGGACCACGAGACCGAATGAGCAGTTCTTC.

This clonotype was recorded at least ten times. The CDR3 DNA reads as TGTGCCAGCAGTCGTCCGGGACAGGCCTCCTACGAGCAGTACTTC. This sequence encodes CASSRPGQASYEQYF. The V call is TRBV27, the J call TRBJ2-7; 8 positions match TRBD1. V was clipped by 5 bases and J by 0 bases; unmatched bases: 6. CDR3 size: 15 residues. In germline, CDR1 is MNHEY, CDR2 SMNVEV (reference sequence).

This clonotype was recorded a few times. The gene calls are TRBV5-5 and TRBJ2-6; D gene uncertain. The CDR3 loop spans 15 amino acids. Trimming pared 3 bases from V and 3 bases from J, leaving 10 bases between. In germline, CDR1 is SGHKS, CDR2 YYEKEE (reference sequence). Here the CDR3 DNA reads TGTGCCAGCAGCTCCAGGACGGTTGGGGCCAACGTCCTGACTTTC. This codes for CASSSRTVGANVLTF. The full variable domain, rest sourced from reference TRBV5-5 and TRBJ2-6, is DAGVTQSPTHLIKTRGQQVTLRCSPISGHKSVSWYQQVLGQGPQFIFQYYEKEERGRGNFPDRFSARQFPNYSSELNVNALLLGDSALYLCASSSRTVGANVLTFGAGSRLTVL.

This clonotype was seen only a few times. The CDR3 loop is CASSRAGPEQYF. Here the CDR3 DNA reads TGTGCCAGCAGCCGCGCTGGGCCCGAGCAGTACTTC. This chain joins TRBV7-9 and TRBJ2-7; D is unclear. From germline, CDR1 is SEHNR and CDR2 FQNEAQ (reference sequence). This CDR3 has 12 amino acids. Trimming stripped 5 bases from V and 6 bases from J, with 11 bases between.

This clonotype showed up many times. The V call is TRBV7-2, the J call TRBJ2-1, with 12 positions matching TRBD2. The V gene end was trimmed by 1 base and the J gene end by 4 bases; junction bases not matched to a gene: 14. This CDR3 has 20 amino acids. Germline values: CDR1 SGHTA, CDR2 FQGNSA. CDR3 sequence (DNA): TGTGCCAGCAGCTTAGAACCGACTAGCGGGAGAGCCTCTTGGTACAATGAGCAGTTCTTC. This codes for CASSLEPTSGRASWYNEQFF.

The chain links TRBV27 to TRBJ2-7; weak D call: TRBD1 (6 bases). V dropped 10 bases and J dropped 0 bases, with 13 bases sitting between them. The length of the CDR3 is 13 residues. Germline lookup yields CDR1 MNHEY and CDR2 SMNVEV (reference sequence). The CDR3, as DNA: TGTGCCACATCCGAGGGGGACTCCTACGAGCAGTACTTC. It codes for CATSEGDSYEQYF.

The chain uses TRBV7-9 and TRBJ1-1, with D maybe TRBD1 (6 bases). V was cut by 2 bases and J by 1 base, with 20 bases left in between. In germline, CDR1 is SEHNR, CDR2 FQNEAQ (reference sequence). This CDR3 has 18 residues. CDR3 nucleotides: TGTGCCAGCAGCTTACCTTCTACGACAGGCAAAAGGAACACTGAAGCTTTCTTT. Translated, it gives CASSLPSTTGKRNTEAFF.

This clonotype was counted between two and nine times. The rearrangement uses TRBV5-1 and TRBJ2-3; D perhaps matches TRBD2 (6 bases). The length of the CDR3 is 13 residues. Germline V gene sequence: CDR1 SGHRS, CDR2 YFSETQ. Trimming took off 0 bases at V and 4 bases at J, with 6 bases between the two ends. In DNA form, the CDR3 reads TGCGCCAGCAGCTTGGGGGAGGCAGATACGCAGTATTTT. Its protein product is CASSLGEADTQYF.

This clonotype came up a few times. The V call is TRBV4-1, the J call TRBJ1-5, with a weak D call TRBD1 (5 bases). Trimming removed 0 bases from V and 3 bases from J, with 9 bases in between. Germline V CDR1 and CDR2: MGHRA, YSYEKL. The CDR3 runs to 15 residues. The CDR3 sequence: CASSQELTANQPQHF. In DNA, the CDR3 is TGCGCCAGCAGCCAAGAGCTGACAGCCAATCAGCCCCAGCATTTT.

This sequence joins TRBV29-1 and TRBJ1-2, with D hard to call. This CDR3 comprises 13 residues. From germline, CDR1 is SQVTM and CDR2 ANQGSEA. Trimming pared 3 bases from V and 5 bases from J, leaving 13 bases between. CDR3 DNA sequence: TGCAGCGTTGATATGCGAGGCACTTATGGCTACACCTTC. Translating gives CSVDMRGTYGYTF.

This rearrangement joins TRBV7-6 to TRBJ2-3; TRBD2 matches at 8 bases. Germline trimming cut 5 bases from V and 2 bases from J; bases unmatched to any gene: 15. Looked up from germline, CDR1 is SGHVS and CDR2 is FNYEAQ. The CDR3 runs to 18 residues. The CDR3 loop is CASSPRGVAEAITDTQYF. The CDR3 region has the DNA TGTGCCAGCAGCCCGCGGGGGGTAGCGGAGGCAATCACAGATACGCAGTATTTT.

This chain joins TRBV11-2 and TRBJ2-2; D remains unclear. V gave up 8 bases and J gave up 1 base, with 11 bases separating them. The germline CDR1 and CDR2 sequences are SGHAT and FQNNGV. The CDR3 contains 14 residues. The CDR3: CASQNTLNTGELFF. The CDR3 DNA follows: TGTGCCAGCCAAAATACCTTGAACACCGGGGAGCTGTTTTTT.

This clonotype was observed a handful of times. An end of the junction does not agree with germline; a read error may underlie this. V gene TRBV29-1 combines with J gene TRBJ2-1; 12 nucleotides line up with TRBD1. This CDR3 region has 14 residues. The germline V gene has CDR1 SQVTM and CDR2 ANQGSEA. The CDR3 bases are TGCAGCGCGTACCGGGACAGGGGGCTCGATGAGCGGTTCTTC. Residues: CSAYRDRGLDERFF.